One sample yielded the 18 T cell receptor beta chains listed below, sequenced in a study of blood T cell repertoires in COVID-19. Here immunoSEQ multiplex PCR was the method, and the copy in TCRdb shows in-frame clones only, minus some. This table holds 110,000 to 150,000 clones, roughly 83% found once. Sequencing used PBMCs or T cells enriched from blood (not recorded which). The receptors were sampled from a man in his forties with acute COVID-19.

Details on this clone: At one boundary the junction diverges from the germline segment, which might be a read error. The gene calls are TRBV19 and TRBJ1-1; 7 bases agree with TRBD1. Germline CDR1 is LNHDA and CDR2 is SQIVND (reference sequence). This CDR3 region has 16 residues. CDR3 bases: TGTGCGAGTACGGCAGGGGGACGGGGCGTAAACACTGAAGCTTTCTTT. This sequence encodes CASTAGGRGVNTEAFF.

V is TRBV30 and J is TRBJ1-5; TRBD1 aligns across 8 bases. Germline CDR1 reads GTSNPN; CDR2 reads SVGIG (reference sequence). CDR3 length: 13 amino acids. Trimming cost V 1 base and J 10 bases; bases outside gene matches: 6. In DNA, the CDR3 is TGTGCCTGGAGTGGCCAGGGGGCCTTTCCCCAGCATTTT. This gives the protein CAWSGQGAFPQHF.

V usage is TRBV19 and J usage is TRBJ1-1; D may be TRBD1 (5 bases). This CDR3 comprises 13 residues. Trimming cost V 6 bases and J 4 bases, with 12 bases left between them. Looked up from germline, CDR1 is LNHDA and CDR2 is SQIVND (reference sequence). The CDR3 protein is CASSQSQGTEAFF. The CDR3 nucleotides are TGTGCCAGTAGCCAGAGTCAGGGCACTGAAGCTTTCTTT. Combining the CDR3 with reference TRBV19 and TRBJ1-1 gives the whole variable domain DGGITQSPKYLFRKEGQNVTLSCEQNLNHDAMYWYRQDPGQGLRLIYYSQIVNDFQKGDIAEGYSVSREKKESFPLTVTSAQKNPTAFYLCASSQSQGTEAFFGQGTRLTVV.

The chain combines TRBV5-6 with TRBJ2-3; tentatively, D is TRBD1 (6 bases). V gave up 3 bases and J gave up 1 base, with 15 bases separating them. This CDR3 comprises 16 residues. Germline-derived CDR1 and CDR2 are SGHDT and YYEEEE. The DNA of the CDR3 is TGTGCCAGCAGCTCCTCGGGACACCTTCGCACAGATACGCAGTATTTT. Its translation: CASSSSGHLRTDTQYF.

This chain connects TRBV5-1 to TRBJ2-7, with D tentatively TRBD2 (6 bases). The CDR3 covers 13 residues. Germline values: CDR1 SGHRS, CDR2 YFSETQ. V was pared by 3 bases and J by 0 bases, with 7 bases between. The CDR3 reads CASSWTTSYEQYF. The CDR3 region has the DNA TGCGCCAGCAGCTGGACTACCTCCTACGAGCAGTACTTC. The full variable domain, rest sourced from reference TRBV5-1 and TRBJ2-7, is KAGVTQTPRYLIKTRGQQVTLSCSPISGHRSVSWYQQTPGQGLQFLFEYFSETQRNKGNFPGRFSGRQFSNSRSEMNVSTLELGDSALYLCASSWTTSYEQYFGPGTRLTVT.

This clone is a singleton in its sample. V usage is TRBV5-4 and J usage is TRBJ2-5; D possibly corresponds to TRBD2 (5 bases). Per germline, CDR1 SGHNT and CDR2 YYREEE (reference sequence). This CDR3 spans 14 amino acids. Trimming took off 2 bases at V and 2 bases at J, with 10 bases between the two ends. CDR3 amino acids: CASSFPREQETQYF. The CDR3 nucleotides read TGTGCCAGCAGCTTTCCACGGGAACAAGAGACCCAGTACTTC.

The V call is TRBV9, the J call TRBJ2-2; 12 bases match TRBD2. CDR3 size: 17 residues. Germline assignment: CDR1 SGDLS and CDR2 YYNGEE. J was trimmed by 2 bases and V by 3 bases; bases with no gene match: 5. This CDR3 is CASSAGLAGLNTGELFF. The CDR3 nucleotides read TGTGCCAGCAGCGCCGGACTAGCGGGACTTAACACCGGGGAGCTGTTTTTT.

The rearrangement links TRBV7-8 to TRBJ1-1; 7 bases are a match to TRBD1. Trimming cost V 5 bases and J 6 bases; bases outside gene matches: 9. Per germline, CDR1 SGHVS and CDR2 FQNEAQ. CDR3 size: 14 residues. The CDR3: CASSMGQRTAEAFF. CDR3 nucleotide sequence: TGTGCCAGCAGCATGGGACAGCGAACCGCTGAAGCTTTCTTT.

The DNA of the CDR3 is TGTGCCAGTAGTACCCCCGGGAGCGTCTATGAAAAACTGTTTTTT. It encodes CASSTPGSVYEKLFF. The rearrangement joins TRBV19 to TRBJ1-4; no clear D gene. The V end was cut by 4 bases, the J end by 6 bases, with 15 bases between. Germline V lookup: CDR1 LNHDA, CDR2 SQIVND (reference sequence). The CDR3 totals 15 residues.

This chain links TRBV19 with TRBJ1-2, with D hard to call. The CDR3 consists of 15 residues. Germline V gene lookup returns CDR1 LNHDA and CDR2 SQIVND (reference sequence). V was cut by 5 bases and J by 3 bases, with 16 bases left in between. Here the CDR3 reads CASSLAYRVDYGYTF. As DNA, the CDR3 is TGTGCCAGTAGTCTGGCTTACAGAGTAGACTATGGCTACACCTTC. Full variable domain (missing parts from reference TRBV19 and TRBJ1-2): DGGITQSPKYLFRKEGQNVTLSCEQNLNHDAMYWYRQDPGQGLRLIYYSQIVNDFQKGDIAEGYSVSREKKESFPLTVTSAQKNPTAFYLCASSLAYRVDYGYTFGSGTRLTVV.

This clone has just one count. J is TRBJ2-5 and V is TRBV7-9; TRBD1 aligns across 10 bases. V was clipped by 6 bases and J by 1 base; unmatched bases: 14. This CDR3 region has 18 residues. CDR1 is SEHNR and CDR2 is FQNEAQ in the germline V gene (reference sequence). The CDR3 reads CASSNHAGTGEAQETQYF. The CDR3 nucleotides read TGTGCCAGCAGTAACCACGCAGGGACAGGGGAGGCCCAAGAGACCCAGTACTTC.

This chain uses TRBV5-4 with TRBJ2-2; 8 nucleotides line up with TRBD1. The V gene end was trimmed by 4 bases and the J gene end by 1 base; junction bases not matched to a gene: 3. Germline values: CDR1 SGHNT, CDR2 YYREEE (reference sequence). The CDR3 runs to 15 residues. The CDR3 DNA reads as TGTGCCAGCAGCCTACAGGGGGGGAACACCGGGGAGCTGTTTTTT. As protein: CASSLQGGNTGELFF.

This chain links TRBV7-2 with TRBJ2-3; D perhaps matches TRBD1 (6 bases). Germline CDR1 is SGHTA and CDR2 is FQGNSA. Deletions cut 5 bases from V and 4 bases from J, with 19 bases between. The CDR3 length is 16 residues. The CDR3, as DNA: TGTGCCAGCAGCCCCAGGGGCAGGGGTTCCTCAGATACGCAGTATTTT. It codes for CASSPRGRGSSDTQYF.

The chain is built from TRBV6-2 or TRBV6-3 and TRBJ2-1, with 8 nucleotides matching TRBD2. V lost 5 bases, J lost 10 bases, and 16 bases stayed unmatched. The CDR3 runs to 16 residues. Germline V gene data show CDR1 as MNHEY and CDR2 as SVGEGT. This CDR3 is CASSTLGRGAAGEQFF. As DNA, the CDR3 is TGTGCCAGCAGTACTCTTGGGCGGGGGGCCGCCGGGGAGCAGTTCTTC.

The genes are TRBV12-5 and TRBJ1-2; 11 bases are a match to TRBD1. CDR1 and CDR2 (germline): LGHNT, FRNRAP. The CDR3 sequence is 14 residues long. Trimming at V came to 4 bases and at J to 4 bases, leaving 2 bases not matched to a gene. The CDR3 region has the DNA TGTGCTAGTGGTTCAGGACAGGGGGCCTATGGCTACACCTTC. It yields the protein CASGSGQGAYGYTF.

This sequence joins TRBV13 and TRBJ2-1; 9 bases line up with TRBD2. The CDR3 consists of 13 residues. Germline CDR1 reads PRHDT; CDR2 reads FYEKMQ (reference sequence). J lost 9 bases, V lost 5 bases, and 5 bases had no gene match. The CDR3 spells CASSGVREGEQFF. As DNA, the CDR3 is TGTGCCAGCAGCGGGGTGCGGGAGGGTGAGCAGTTCTTC. The full variable domain, with the rest looked up from reference TRBV13 and TRBJ2-1, is AAGVIQSPRHLIKEKRETATLKCYPIPRHDTVYWYQQGPGQDPQFLISFYEKMQSDKGSIPDRFSAQQFSDYHSELNMSSLELGDSALYFCASSGVREGEQFFGPGTRLTVL.

V is TRBV20-1 and J is TRBJ2-7; perhaps TRBD2 as D (5 bases). The CDR3 has 11 amino acids. Germline assignment: CDR1 DFQATT and CDR2 SNEGSKA (reference sequence). Trimming removed 3 bases at V and 4 bases at J, with 7 bases between. Written as DNA, the CDR3 is TGCAGTGCTAGCGGGGAGTACGAGCAGTACTTC. Residues: CSASGEYEQYF.

Of note for this clone: The identical CDR3 is also encoded by other nucleotide sequences in the sample. This chain links TRBV7-2 with TRBJ2-1, with TRBD2 matching 7 bases. The V segment lost 0 bases and the J segment 2 bases; nucleotides outside the gene matches: 1. The germline CDR1 and CDR2 sequences are SGHTA and FQGNSA. This CDR3 has 15 residues. CDR3: CASSLASGPYNEQFF. For the CDR3, the DNA is TGTGCCAGCAGCTTAGCTAGCGGGCCCTACAATGAGCAGTTCTTC.